This entry describes one T cell receptor (beta chain). What it binds is not known. The sample is drawn from a study of cytomegalovirus exposure and HLA in healthy donors. Study observations and caveats: The classifier reportedly diagnosed cytomegalovirus status with high sensitivity and specificity. Most observed TCR sequences were rare, whereas some public TCRs were detected in many donors.

The CDR3 runs 15 residues. J gave up 9 bases and V 2 bases, and 11 bases lay outside the gene matches. The germline CDR1 and CDR2 sequences are SGHDN and FVKESK. Amplification used 60 Vbeta primers and 13 Jbeta primers. Libraries were prepared by immunoSEQ multiplex PCR; TCRdb keeps only in-frame clonotypes and omits some of them. The data show 130,000 or so clones, about 80% seen once. The genes are TRBV14 and TRBJ1-1; 8 nucleotides align to TRBD1. Sequenced: PBMCs. This clonotype was sampled from a middle-aged woman in good health and CMV-seronegative. The DNA for the CDR3 is TGTGCCAGCAGCCAAAACGACAGGGGAAGTCTACAAGCTTTCTTT. Protein: CASSQNDRGSLQAFF.